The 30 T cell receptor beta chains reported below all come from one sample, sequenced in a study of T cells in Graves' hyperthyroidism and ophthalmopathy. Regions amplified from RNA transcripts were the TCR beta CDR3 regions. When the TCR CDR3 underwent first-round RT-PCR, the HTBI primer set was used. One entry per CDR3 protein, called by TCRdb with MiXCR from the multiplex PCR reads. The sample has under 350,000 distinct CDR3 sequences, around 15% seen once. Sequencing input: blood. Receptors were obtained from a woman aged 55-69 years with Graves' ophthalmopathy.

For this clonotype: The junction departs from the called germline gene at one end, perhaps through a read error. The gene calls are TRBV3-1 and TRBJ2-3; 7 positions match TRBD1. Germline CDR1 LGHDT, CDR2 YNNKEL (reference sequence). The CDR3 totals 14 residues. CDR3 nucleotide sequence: TGTGCCAGCAGCCAAGTGGCAGGGACAGATGCGCAGTATTTT. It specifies CASSQVAGTDAQYF.

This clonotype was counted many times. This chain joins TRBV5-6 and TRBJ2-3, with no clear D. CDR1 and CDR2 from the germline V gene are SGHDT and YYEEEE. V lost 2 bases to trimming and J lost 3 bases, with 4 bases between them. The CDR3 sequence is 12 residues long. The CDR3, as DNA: TGTGCCAGCAGCTTTCGGACAGATACGCAGTATTTT. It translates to CASSFRTDTQYF.

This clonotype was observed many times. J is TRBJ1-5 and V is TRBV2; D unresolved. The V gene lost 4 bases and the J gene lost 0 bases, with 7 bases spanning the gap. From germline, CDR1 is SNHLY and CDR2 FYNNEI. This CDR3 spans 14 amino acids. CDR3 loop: CASSGGSSNQPQHF. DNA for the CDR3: TGTGCCAGCAGTGGTGGATCTAGCAATCAGCCCCAGCATTTT.

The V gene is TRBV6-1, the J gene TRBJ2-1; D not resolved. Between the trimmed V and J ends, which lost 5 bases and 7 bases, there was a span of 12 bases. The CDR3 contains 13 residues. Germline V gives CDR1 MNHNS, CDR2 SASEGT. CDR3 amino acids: CASSPPSGNEQFF. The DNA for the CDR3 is TGTGCCAGCAGTCCACCCTCCGGAAATGAGCAGTTCTTC.

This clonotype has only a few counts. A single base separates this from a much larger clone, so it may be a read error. The chain's CDR3 is CASSSDPPGPYNGQFF. DNA for the CDR3: TGTGCCAGCAGTTCCGACCCCCCAGGCCCCTACAATGGGCAGTTCTTC. This chain joins TRBV27 and TRBJ2-1; D is unresolved. The CDR3 is made up of 16 amino acids. The germline gives CDR1 MNHEY, CDR2 SMNVEV (reference sequence).

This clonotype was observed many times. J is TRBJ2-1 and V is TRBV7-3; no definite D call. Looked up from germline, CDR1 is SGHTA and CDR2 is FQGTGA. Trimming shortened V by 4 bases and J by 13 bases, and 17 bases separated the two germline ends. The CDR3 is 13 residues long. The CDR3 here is CASSSTSSGYQFF. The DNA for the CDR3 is TGTGCCAGCAGCTCTACAAGCTCCGGGTACCAGTTCTTC.

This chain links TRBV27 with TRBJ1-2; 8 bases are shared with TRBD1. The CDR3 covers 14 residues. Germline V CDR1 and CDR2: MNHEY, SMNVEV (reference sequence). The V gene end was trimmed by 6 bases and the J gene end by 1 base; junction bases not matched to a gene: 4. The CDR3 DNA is TGTGCCAGCAGACGGGACAGGAATAACTATGGCTACACCTTC. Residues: CASRRDRNNYGYTF.

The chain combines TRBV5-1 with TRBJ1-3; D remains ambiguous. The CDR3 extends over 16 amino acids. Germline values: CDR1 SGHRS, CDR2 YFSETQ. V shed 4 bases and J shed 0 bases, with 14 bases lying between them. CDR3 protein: CASSLEAYYSGNTIYF. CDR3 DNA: TGCGCCAGCAGCCTGGAGGCCTACTACTCTGGAAACACCATATATTTT.

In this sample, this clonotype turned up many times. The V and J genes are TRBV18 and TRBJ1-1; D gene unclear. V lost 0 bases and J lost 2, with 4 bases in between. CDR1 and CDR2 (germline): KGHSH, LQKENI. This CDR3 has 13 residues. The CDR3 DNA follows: TGTGCCAGCTCACCACCAAGTAACACTGAAGCTTTCTTT. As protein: CASSPPSNTEAFF.

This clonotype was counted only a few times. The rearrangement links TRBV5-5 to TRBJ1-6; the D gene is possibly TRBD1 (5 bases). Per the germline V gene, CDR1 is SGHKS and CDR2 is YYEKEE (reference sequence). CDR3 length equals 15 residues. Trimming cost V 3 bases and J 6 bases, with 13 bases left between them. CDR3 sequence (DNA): TGTGCCAGCAGCTCAAACAGCGGGGGTAATTCACCCCTCCACTTT. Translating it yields CASSSNSGGNSPLHF.

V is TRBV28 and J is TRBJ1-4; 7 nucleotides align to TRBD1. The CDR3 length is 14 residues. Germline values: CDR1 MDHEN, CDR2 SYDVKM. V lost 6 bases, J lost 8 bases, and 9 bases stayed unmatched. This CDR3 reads CASRKGQPNEKLFF. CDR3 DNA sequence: TGTGCCAGCAGGAAGGGACAGCCAAACGAAAAACTGTTTTTT.

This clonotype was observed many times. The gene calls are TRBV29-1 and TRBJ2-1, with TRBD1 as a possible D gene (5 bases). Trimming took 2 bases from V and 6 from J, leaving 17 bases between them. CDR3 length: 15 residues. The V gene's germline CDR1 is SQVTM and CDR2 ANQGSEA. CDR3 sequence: CSVEWWAGMGNEQFF. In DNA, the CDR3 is TGCAGCGTTGAATGGTGGGCAGGGATGGGCAATGAGCAGTTCTTC.

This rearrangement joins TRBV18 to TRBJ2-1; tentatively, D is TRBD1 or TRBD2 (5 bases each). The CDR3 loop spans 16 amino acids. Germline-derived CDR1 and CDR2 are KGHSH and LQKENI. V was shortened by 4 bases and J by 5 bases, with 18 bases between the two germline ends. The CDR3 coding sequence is TGTGCCAGCTCACGGGGACGATTTCGGACCAACAATGAGCAGTTCTTC. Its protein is CASSRGRFRTNNEQFF.

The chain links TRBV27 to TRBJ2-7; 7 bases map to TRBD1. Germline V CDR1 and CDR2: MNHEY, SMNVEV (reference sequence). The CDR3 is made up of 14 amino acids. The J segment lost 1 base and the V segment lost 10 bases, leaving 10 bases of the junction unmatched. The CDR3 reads CANRGQLGSYEQYF. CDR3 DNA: TGTGCCAACAGGGGACAGCTTGGATCCTACGAGCAGTACTTC.

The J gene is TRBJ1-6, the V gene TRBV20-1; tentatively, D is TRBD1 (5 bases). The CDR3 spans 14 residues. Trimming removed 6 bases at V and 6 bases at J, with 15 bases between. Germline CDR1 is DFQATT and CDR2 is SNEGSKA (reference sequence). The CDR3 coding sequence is TGCAGTGCCAAATCAACAGGACTTAATTCACCCCTCCACTTT. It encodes CSAKSTGLNSPLHF.

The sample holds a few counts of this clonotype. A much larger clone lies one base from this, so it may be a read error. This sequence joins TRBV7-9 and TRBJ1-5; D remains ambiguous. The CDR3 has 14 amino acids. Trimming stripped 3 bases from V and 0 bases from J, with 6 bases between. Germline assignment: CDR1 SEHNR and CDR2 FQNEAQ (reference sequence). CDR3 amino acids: CASSFAASNQPQHF. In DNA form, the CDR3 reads TGTGCCAGCAGCTTTGCTGCTAGCAATCAGCCCCAGCATTTT.

The CDR3 here is CASSQGTTLTADTQYF. The CDR3 bases are TGCGCCAGCAGCCAAGGGACCACATTGACTGCGGATACGCAGTATTTT. The chain joins TRBV4-1 to TRBJ2-3; D call uncertain. The CDR3 totals 16 residues. V lost 1 base, J lost 6 bases, and 17 bases lay in between. The germline CDR1 and CDR2 sequences are MGHRA and YSYEKL.

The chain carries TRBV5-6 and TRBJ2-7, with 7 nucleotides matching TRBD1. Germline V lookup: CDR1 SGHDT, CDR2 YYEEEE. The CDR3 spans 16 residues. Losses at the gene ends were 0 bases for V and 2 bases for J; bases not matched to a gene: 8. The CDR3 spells CASSLEVGTEAYEQYF. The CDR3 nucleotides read TGTGCCAGCAGCTTGGAGGTTGGGACAGAAGCCTACGAGCAGTACTTC.

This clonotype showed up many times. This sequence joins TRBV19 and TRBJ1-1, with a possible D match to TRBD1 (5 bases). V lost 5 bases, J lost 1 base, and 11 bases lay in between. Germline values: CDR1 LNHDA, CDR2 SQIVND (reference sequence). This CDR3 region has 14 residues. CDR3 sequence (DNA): TGTGCCAGTAGTGACCGGGACGGGAACACTGAAGCTTTCTTT. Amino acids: CASSDRDGNTEAFF.

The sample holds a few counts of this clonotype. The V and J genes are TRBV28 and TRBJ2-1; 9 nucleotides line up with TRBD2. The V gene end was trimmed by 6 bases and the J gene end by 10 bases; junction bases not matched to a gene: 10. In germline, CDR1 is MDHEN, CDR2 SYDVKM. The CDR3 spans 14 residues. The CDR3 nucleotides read TGTGCCAGCAGGCTACCGGGACTAGCCCACGAGCAGTTCTTC. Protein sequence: CASRLPGLAHEQFF.

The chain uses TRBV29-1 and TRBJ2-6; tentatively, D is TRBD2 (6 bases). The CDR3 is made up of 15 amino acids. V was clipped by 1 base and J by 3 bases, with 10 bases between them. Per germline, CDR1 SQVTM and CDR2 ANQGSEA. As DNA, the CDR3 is TGCAGCGTTGAAGGGGGAGGCCTTGGGGCCAACGTCCTGACTTTC. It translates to CSVEGGGLGANVLTF.

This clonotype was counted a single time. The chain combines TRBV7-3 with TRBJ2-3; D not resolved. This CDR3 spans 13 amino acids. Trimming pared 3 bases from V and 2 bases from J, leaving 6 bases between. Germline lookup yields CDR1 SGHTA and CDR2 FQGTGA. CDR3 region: CASSFTNTDTQYF. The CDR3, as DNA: TGTGCCAGCAGCTTTACAAACACAGATACGCAGTATTTT.

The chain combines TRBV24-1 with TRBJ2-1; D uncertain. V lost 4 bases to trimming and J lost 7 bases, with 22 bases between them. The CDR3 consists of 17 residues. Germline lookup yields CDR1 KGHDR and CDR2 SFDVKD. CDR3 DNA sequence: TGTGCCACCAGTGACCCATACTCGGGTAGAGGTTTTAATGAGCAGTTCTTC. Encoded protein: CATSDPYSGRGFNEQFF.

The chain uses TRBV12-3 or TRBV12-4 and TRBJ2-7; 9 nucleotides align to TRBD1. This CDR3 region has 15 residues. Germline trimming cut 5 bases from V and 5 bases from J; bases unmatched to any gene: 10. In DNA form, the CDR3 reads TGTGCCAGCAGTCATTCCGGGACAGGGACTAACGAGCAGTACTTC. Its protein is CASSHSGTGTNEQYF.

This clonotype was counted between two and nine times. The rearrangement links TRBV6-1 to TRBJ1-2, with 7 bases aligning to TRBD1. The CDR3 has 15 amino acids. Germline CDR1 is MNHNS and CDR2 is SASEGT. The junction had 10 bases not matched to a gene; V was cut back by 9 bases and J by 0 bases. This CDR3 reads CASRRSGGSNYGYTF. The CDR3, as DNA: TGTGCCAGTAGAAGATCAGGGGGTTCTAACTATGGCTACACCTTC.

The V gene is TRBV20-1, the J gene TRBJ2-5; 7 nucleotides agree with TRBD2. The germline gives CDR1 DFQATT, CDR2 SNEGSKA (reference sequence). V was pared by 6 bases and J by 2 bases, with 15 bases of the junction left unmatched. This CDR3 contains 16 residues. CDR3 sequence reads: CSATRRGGSLQETQYF. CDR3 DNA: TGCAGTGCCACCCGGCGGGGCGGGAGTCTACAAGAGACCCAGTACTTC.

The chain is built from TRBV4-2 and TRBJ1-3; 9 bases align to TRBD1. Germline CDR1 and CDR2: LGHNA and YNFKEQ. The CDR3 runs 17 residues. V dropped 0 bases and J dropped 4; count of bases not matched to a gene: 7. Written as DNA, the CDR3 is TGTGCCAGCAGCCAAGAATACGGACAGGGGACAGGAAACACCATATATTTT. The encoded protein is CASSQEYGQGTGNTIYF.

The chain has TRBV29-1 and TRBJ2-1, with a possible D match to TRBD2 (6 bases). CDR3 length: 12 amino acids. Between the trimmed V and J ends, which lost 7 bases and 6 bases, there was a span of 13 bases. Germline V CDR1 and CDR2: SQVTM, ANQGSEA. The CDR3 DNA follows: TGCAGCGCCATTGGGGGAGGCAATGAGCAGTTCTTC. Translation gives CSAIGGGNEQFF.

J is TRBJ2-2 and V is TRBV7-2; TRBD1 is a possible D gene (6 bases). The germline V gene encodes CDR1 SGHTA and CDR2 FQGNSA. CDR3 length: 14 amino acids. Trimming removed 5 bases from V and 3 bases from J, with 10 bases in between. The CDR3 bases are TGTGCCAGCAGCCCGGACAGATACACCGGGGAGCTGTTTTTT. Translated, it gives CASSPDRYTGELFF.

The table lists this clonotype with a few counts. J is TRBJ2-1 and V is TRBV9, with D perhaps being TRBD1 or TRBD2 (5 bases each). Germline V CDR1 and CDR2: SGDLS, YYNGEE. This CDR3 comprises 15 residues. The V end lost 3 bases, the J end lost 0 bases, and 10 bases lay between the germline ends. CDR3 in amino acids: CASSAGPGSYNEQFF. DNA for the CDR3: TGTGCCAGCAGCGCGGGACCTGGCTCCTACAATGAGCAGTTCTTC.